This paragraph reports one TCR beta chain. This sample is drawn from a study of blood T cell repertoires in COVID-19. The V and J ends lost 1 base and 0 bases, in that order; junction bases with no gene match: 8. Germline V CDR1 and CDR2: LNHNV, YYDKDF (reference sequence). This CDR3 is built from 18 residues. Clones were sequenced by immunoSEQ multiplex PCR, and TCRdb holds only the in-frame ones, with some missing. The sample shows 150,000 or so clones, 86% of them seen only once. Sample: PBMCs or T cells enriched from blood (not recorded which). This rearrangement joins TRBV15 to TRBJ1-4, with TRBD1 matching 7 bases. The source is a man in his fifties who had recovered from COVID-19. CDR3 region: CATSRAEGRGSTNEKLFF. CDR3 coding DNA: TGTGCCACCAGCAGAGCCGAGGGCAGGGGGTCAACTAATGAAAAACTGTTTTTT. The full variable domain, in which reference TRBV15 and TRBJ1-4 provide the parts outside the CDR3, is DAMVIQNPRYQVTQFGKPVTLSCSQTLNHNVMYWYQQKSSQAPKLLFHYYDKDFNNEADTPDNFQSRRPNTSFCFLDIRSPGLGDTAMYLCATSRAEGRGSTNEKLFFGSGTQLSVL.